This T cell receptor beta chain was found in a study of blood T cell repertoires in COVID-19 (TCRdb year 2020). Describing the broader study: Samples covering the acute and convalescent phases of COVID-19 were provided by collaborators in the United States, Italy and Spain. The material from the prospective study consisted of cDNA or gDNA derived from T cells, B-cell-depleted T cells, or PBMCs. Deeply sampled blood TCRbeta repertoires from subjects exposed to, actively infected with, or recovered from COVID-19 were included in the dataset. The repertoires were released in a freely available public database meant as a resource for research on the immune response to SARS-CoV-2. The samples were drawn from the first 160 participants of the ongoing ImmuneRACE study and from 1,254 subjects provided by 6 global collaborators. Nearly every sample came with metadata listing a de-identified subject ID, COVID-19 status, age in years and sex. Where available, HLA class I and class II types were obtained from metadata supplied by the sample provider rather than from assay-based typing. What the research found in general, with its limitations: How much clinical and demographic metadata was included differed by source and by participant, and the metadata was provided uncurated.

The immunoSEQ Assay, a bias-controlled multiplex PCR, was used to amplify TCRbeta CDR3 regions from genomic DNA. In the paper's pipeline: Within the assay, amplification of reference gene primers was used to estimate how many nucleated cells each sample contained. Sequence reads were collapsed and filtered to measure the absolute abundance of every unique TCRbeta CDR3 rearrangement. For each sample, productive Simpson clonality was calculated as the square root of Simpson's diversity index over productive rearrangements. The table comes from immuneACCESS by way of TCRdb, which keeps in-frame sequences with V and J called. Part of the clones is missing from these tables; in studies checked, under half for an unresolved V gene and the rest for unknown reasons. Clone size and V and J calls were adopted from that table, with D and trimming inferred from the DNA. A total of approximately 170,000 clones appear in this sample, under 80% of them only once. In total, the top ten clones hold 12% of the sample.

Details on this clone: The target of this receptor is not known. Within one base of it there is no much larger clone, and no base qualities were kept.

Whole blood was collected in K2EDTA tubes by collaborating institutions according to the institutions' own protocols. For TCRbeta analysis, collaborator samples were shipped as frozen whole blood, as isolated PBMCs, or as DNA extracted from either sample type. The TCR comes from a woman in her forties or fifties with acute or convalescent COVID-19. The sequencing input was peripheral blood.

The DNA reads TGTGCCAGCAGCTTGTCAGGGCCAGATACGCAGTATTTT. This sequence encodes CASSLSGPDTQYF. Recombination joined TRBV5-6 with TRBJ2-3; a tentative D match to TRBD1 spans 5 bases. V loses 1 base of germline sequence and J loses 4 bases, and the interval between the two ends is 7 bases. The germline V gene yields SGHDT for CDR1 and YYEEEE for CDR2. The CDR3 runs 13 amino acids, cysteine and phenylalanine included. The sequence is cut down to CDR3 DNA, 39 bases in frame from base 1.